This TCR beta chain was captured in a study of blood T cell repertoires in COVID-19. Overall study: There were acute and convalescent COVID-19 samples, and they came from the United States, Italy and Spain. The analysed material was cDNA or gDNA that came from T cells, B-cell-depleted T cells, or PBMCs.

The CDR3 sequence is 15 residues long. The V gene's germline CDR1 is SGHNT and CDR2 YYREEE (reference sequence). Trimming cost V 0 bases and J 1 base; bases outside gene matches: 4. How the authors handled the data: It was from reference gene primer amplification that nucleated cell counts were estimated. TCRdb's copy holds only in-frame clones and misses some; the assay was immunoSEQ multiplex PCR. V and J calls and clone size are those listed in that table; D and trimming were worked out from the DNA. The repertoire consists of some 40,000 clones, with approximately 91% occurring once and the leading ten covering approximately 20%.

The sequencing input was peripheral blood. This receptor was identified in a man between 65 and 85 years old with acute or convalescent COVID-19. The rearrangement links TRBV5-4 to TRBJ2-7, with 7 bases fitting TRBD1. The CDR3 DNA reads TGTGCCAGCAGCTTGGAGACAGGGAGATCCTACGAGCAGTACTTC. Encoded protein: CASSLETGRSYEQYF.